These T cell receptor beta chains were read from a single sample in a study of blood T cell repertoires in COVID-19. TCRdb keeps only in-frame clones here, not all; method: immunoSEQ multiplex PCR. The sample contains over 150,000 clones, approximately 81% of which appear only once. Sequences were obtained from peripheral blood. These receptors came from a woman between 55 and 75 years old with COVID-19, enrolled during active disease. The CDR3 runs from the conserved cysteine through the conserved F or W. D genes are given only for firm matches. Size is stated for part of the rows, as once, few or many counts, or as a class when the clone is expanded.

d_call j_call v_call clone_size cdr3_aa cdr3_nt
. TRBJ1-1 TRBV12-5 . CASGSFTEAFF TGTGCTAGTGGTTCCTTCACTGAAGCTTTCTTT
TRBD1 TRBJ1-2 TRBV4-2 . CASSRSGQGSRGYTF TGTGCCAGCAGCCGAAGTGGACAGGGATCACGGGGCTACACCTTC
. TRBJ1-1 TRBV7-8 . CASSVVQGGAFF TGTGCCAGCAGCGTGGTCCAGGGTGGAGCTTTCTTT
. TRBJ1-4 TRBV19 . CASRRRQVAEKLFF TGTGCCAGTAGGCGCCGCCAGGTCGCAGAAAAACTGTTTTTT
. TRBJ2-2 TRBV2 . CASSDNSGTTGELFF TGTGCCAGCAGTGATAATAGCGGCACCACCGGGGAGCTGTTTTTT
TRBD1 TRBJ1-5 TRBV18 . CASSAGTGFQPQHF TGTGCCAGCTCAGCCGGGACAGGGTTTCAGCCCCAGCATTTT
. TRBJ1-1 TRBV10-3 . CAISLEHGVSEAFF TGTGCCATCAGCCTCGAGCATGGAGTCTCTGAAGCTTTCTTT
. TRBJ2-2 TRBV13 . CASSSRRGPLANGELFF TGTGCCAGCAGTTCCCGGAGGGGACCTCTAGCAAACGGGGAGCTGTTTTTT
TRBD1 TRBJ1-6 TRBV14 . CASSLRQGIGNSPLHF TGTGCCAGCAGCCTCCGACAGGGGATAGGTAATTCACCCCTCCACTTT
. TRBJ2-1 TRBV9 . CASSVALVEEQFF TGTGCCAGCAGCGTAGCGTTAGTTGAAGAGCAGTTCTTC
. TRBJ2-3 TRBV9 . CASSVGGLGDTQYF TGTGCCAGCAGCGTAGGGGGGCTAGGAGATACGCAGTATTTT
. TRBJ2-6 TRBV3-1/TRBV3-2 . CASSRPGTLTGANVLTF TGTGCCAGCAGTCGTCCCGGGACATTGACTGGGGCCAACGTCCTGACTTTC
. TRBJ1-1 TRBV11-3 . CASSLGEDTEAFF TGTGCCAGCAGCTTAGGGGAGGACACTGAAGCTTTCTTT
. TRBJ1-4 TRBV19 . CASRVLGTSEKLFF TGTGCCAGTCGGGTTTTGGGGACAAGTGAAAAACTGTTTTTT
. TRBJ1-1 TRBV12-3/TRBV12-4 . CASSFREEAFF TGTGCCAGCAGTTTTAGGGAGGAAGCTTTCTTT
TRBD2 TRBJ2-1 TRBV19 . CASSMPGGISSYNEQFF TGTGCCAGTAGTATGCCGGGGGGTATAAGCTCCTACAATGAGCAGTTCTTC
. TRBJ2-1 TRBV29-1 . CSVEGVRDKAESRYNEQFF TGCAGCGTCGAAGGGGTCAGGGACAAAGCGGAATCACGCTACAATGAGCAGTTCTTC
TRBD2 TRBJ2-1 TRBV6-6 . CASSRLAGDTYNEQFF TGTGCCAGCAGTCGACTAGCGGGGGACACCTACAATGAGCAGTTCTTC
. TRBJ1-3 TRBV18 . CASSPRQDSSGNTIYF TGTGCCAGCTCTCCACGACAGGACAGCTCTGGAAACACCATATATTTT
. TRBJ1-3 TRBV5-6 . CASSEPGNTIYF TGTGCCAGCAGCGAGCCTGGAAACACCATATATTTT
TRBD2 TRBJ2-1 TRBV19 . CASSPSGGLDNEQFF TGTGCCAGTAGCCCGAGCGGGGGGCTAGACAATGAGCAGTTCTTC
. TRBJ2-5 TRBV7-6 few CASSLVGGKETQYF TGTGCCAGCAGCTTAGTCGGAGGGAAGGAGACCCAGTACTTC
. TRBJ1-5 TRBV18 . CASSQVGDNQPQHF TGTGCCAGCTCACAGGTCGGGGACAATCAGCCCCAGCATTTT
TRBD1 TRBJ1-5 TRBV19 . CASSIRDRNHPQHF TGTGCCAGTAGTATTCGGGACAGGAATCATCCCCAGCATTTT
. TRBJ1-5 TRBV24-1 . CATSDSRGRQPQHF TGTGCCACCAGTGATTCAAGGGGAAGGCAGCCCCAGCATTTT
TRBD1 TRBJ1-1 TRBV5-5 . CASSLLAQGATEAFF TGTGCCAGCAGCTTACTTGCTCAGGGGGCCACTGAAGCTTTCTTT
TRBD1 TRBJ2-1 TRBV27 once CASSVRDRAIKGDNEQFF TGTGCCAGCAGTGTCCGGGACAGGGCCATAAAGGGGGATAATGAGCAGTTCTTC
TRBD2 TRBJ2-1 TRBV19 . CASSTTPGLAGGSSSYNEQFF TGTGCCAGTAGTACAACTCCGGGACTAGCGGGAGGGTCGAGCTCCTACAATGAGCAGTTCTTC
. TRBJ2-3 TRBV6-1 . CASSEVLALGTDTQYF TGTGCCAGCAGTGAAGTTCTAGCGTTAGGCACAGATACGCAGTATTTT